Listed below are T cell receptor beta chains from one sample, sequenced in a study of blood T cells in healthy people across ages. MiXCR, applied by TCRdb to the 5' RACE reads, yields one record per CDR3 protein. The data show some 790,000 distinct CDR3 sequences, more than 25% seen once. The sequencing sample was made of blood. These receptors originate from a woman older than 75 in good health. Both conserved end residues are part of each CDR3. The D gene is left open where the match is weak. Size tells how often a clone was seen (once, few, many) or the class of an expanded clone, and some rows leave it out.

v_gene,d_gene,abundance,j_gene,CDR3aa,CDR3nt
TRBV3-1,.,many,TRBJ2-5,CASSPPLSKETQYF,TGTGCCAGCAGCCCGCCTCTGTCTAAAGAGACCCAGTACTTC
TRBV19,TRBD2,.,TRBJ2-5,CASSIKTSGVIYNEQYF,TGTGCCAGTAGCATAAAGACGAGCGGGGTGATCTACAATGAGCAGTACTTC
TRBV6-6,.,few,TRBJ2-7,CASSSPIYDNYNEQYF,TGTGCCAGCAGTTCTCCGATTTATGACAATTACAATGAGCAGTACTTC
TRBV10-3,.,.,TRBJ2-1,CAIGESWGETQFF,TGTGCCATCGGTGAGTCTTGGGGGGAGACCCAGTTCTTC
TRBV3-1,TRBD2,.,TRBJ2-3,CAISELAGGPDTQYF,TGTGCCATCAGTGAACTAGCGGGGGGGCCAGATACGCAGTATTTT
TRBV7-9,.,.,TRBJ1-1,CASSLAQGWTEAFF,TGTGCCAGCAGCTTAGCGCAGGGGTGGACTGAAGCTTTCTTT
TRBV20-1,TRBD2,.,TRBJ2-3,CSARDIAGNTDTQYF,TGCAGTGCTAGAGACATAGCGGGGAACACAGATACGCAGTATTTT
TRBV7-9,.,few,TRBJ1-1,CASSLDGAGLNTEAFF,TGTGCCAGCAGCCTAGACGGGGCTGGCTTGAACACTGAAGCTTTCTTT
TRBV20-1,TRBD1,few,TRBJ1-2,CRAPGQGGGYTF,TGCAGGGCCCCGGGACAGGGCGGTGGCTACACCTTC
TRBV5-1,.,many,TRBJ2-7,CASSLLPFGAEQYF,TGCGCCAGCAGCTTACTTCCGTTTGGAGCCGAGCAGTACTTC
TRBV3-1,.,few,TRBJ2-1,CASSQGKTQFF,TGTGCCAGCAGCCAAGGAAAGACCCAGTTCTTC
TRBV6-2/TRBV6-3,TRBD1,many,TRBJ2-4,CASSPGQGSGYF,TGTGCCAGCAGTCCAGGACAGGGTTCCGGGTACTTC
TRBV6-5,.,.,TRBJ2-2,CASSYANRPTGELFF,TGTGCCAGCAGTTACGCCAACAGACCGACCGGGGAGCTGTTTTTT
TRBV6-2/TRBV6-3,TRBD2,many,TRBJ2-1,CASSHNGLANNEQFF,TGTGCCAGCAGTCACAACGGACTAGCAAACAATGAGCAGTTCTTC
TRBV2,.,.,TRBJ2-7,CASRDRIHSYEQYF,TGTGCCAGCAGGGACAGAATCCACTCCTACGAGCAGTACTTC
TRBV20-1,.,many,TRBJ2-3,CSARDYRGGRTLYF,TGCAGTGCTAGAGATTATCGGGGAGGTAGAACTCTGTATTTT
TRBV10-3,TRBD1,many,TRBJ1-2,CAIMEPGQLFTQHTF,TGTGCCATCATGGAACCGGGACAGCTATTCACCCAGCACACCTTC
TRBV6-2/TRBV6-3,TRBD1,many,TRBJ2-5,CASSYSTGGYQETQYF,TGTGCCAGCAGTTACTCGACAGGGGGATATCAAGAGACCCAGTACTTC
TRBV9,TRBD1,few,TRBJ2-1,CASSVGPGGFDEQFF,TGTGCCAGCAGCGTAGGCCCAGGGGGCTTCGATGAGCAGTTCTTC
TRBV4-3,.,.,TRBJ1-2,CASSQDLMQGYTF,TGCGCCAGCAGCCAAGATCTAATGCAGGGCTACACCTTC
TRBV20-1,.,few,TRBJ1-5,CSASAGGVGNQPQHF,TGCAGTGCTAGCGCCGGGGGGGTAGGCAATCAGCCCCAGCATTTT
TRBV19,.,few,TRBJ1-5,CASSMERSNQPQHF,TGTGCCAGTAGTATGGAAAGGTCCAATCAGCCCCAGCATTTT